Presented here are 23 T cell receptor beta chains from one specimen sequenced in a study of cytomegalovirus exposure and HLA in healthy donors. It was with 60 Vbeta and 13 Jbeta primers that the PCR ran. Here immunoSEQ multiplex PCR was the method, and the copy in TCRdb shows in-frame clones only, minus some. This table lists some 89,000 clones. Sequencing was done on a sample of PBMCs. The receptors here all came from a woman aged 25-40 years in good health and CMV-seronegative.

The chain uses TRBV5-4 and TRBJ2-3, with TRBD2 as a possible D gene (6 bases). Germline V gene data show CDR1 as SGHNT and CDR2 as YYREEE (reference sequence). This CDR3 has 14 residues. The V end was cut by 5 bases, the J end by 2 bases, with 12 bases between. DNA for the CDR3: TGTGCCAGCAGTCGGGGGTACACCACAGATACGCAGTATTTT. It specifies CASSRGYTTDTQYF.

In DNA form, the CDR3 reads TGTGCCAGCAGTGAATTTACCCTATATGGCTACACCTTC. Protein sequence: CASSEFTLYGYTF. This sequence joins TRBV25-1 and TRBJ1-2, with D unresolved. The V gene lost 1 base and the J gene lost 5 bases, with 8 bases spanning the gap. Germline V gene sequence: CDR1 MGHDK, CDR2 SYGVNS. The CDR3 loop spans 13 amino acids.

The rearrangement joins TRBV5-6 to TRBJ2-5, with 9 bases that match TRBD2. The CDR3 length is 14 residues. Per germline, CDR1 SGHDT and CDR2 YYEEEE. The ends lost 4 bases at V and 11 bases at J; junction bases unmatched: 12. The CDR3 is CASSRSGGPWEQYF. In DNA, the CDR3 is TGTGCCAGCAGCCGTAGCGGGGGTCCCTGGGAGCAGTACTTC.

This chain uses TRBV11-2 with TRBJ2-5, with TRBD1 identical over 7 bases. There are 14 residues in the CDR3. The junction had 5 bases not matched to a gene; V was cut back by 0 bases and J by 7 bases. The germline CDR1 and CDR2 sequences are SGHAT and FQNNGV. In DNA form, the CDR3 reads TGTGCCAGCAGCTTAGAAGGGGGCCCAGGGACCCAGTACTTC. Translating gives CASSLEGGPGTQYF.

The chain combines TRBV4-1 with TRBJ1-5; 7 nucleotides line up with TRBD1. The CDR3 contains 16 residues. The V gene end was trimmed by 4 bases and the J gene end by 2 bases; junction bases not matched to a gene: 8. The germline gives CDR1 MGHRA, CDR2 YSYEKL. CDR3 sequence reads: CASSLTGAQGNQPQHF. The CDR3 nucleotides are TGCGCCAGCAGCCTCACAGGGGCTCAGGGCAATCAGCCCCAGCATTTT.

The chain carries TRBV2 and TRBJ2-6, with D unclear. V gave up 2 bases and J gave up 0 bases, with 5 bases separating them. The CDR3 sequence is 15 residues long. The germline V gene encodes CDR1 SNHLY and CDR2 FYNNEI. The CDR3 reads CASSENYSGANVLTF. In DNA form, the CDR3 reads TGTGCCAGCAGTGAAAATTACTCTGGGGCCAACGTCCTGACTTTC.

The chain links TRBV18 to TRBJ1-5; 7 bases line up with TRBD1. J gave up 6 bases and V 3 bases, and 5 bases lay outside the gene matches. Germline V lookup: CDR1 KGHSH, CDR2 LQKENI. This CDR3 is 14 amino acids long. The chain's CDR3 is CASSPDRAGQPQHF. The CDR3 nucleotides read TGTGCCAGCTCACCCGACAGGGCCGGTCAGCCCCAGCATTTT.

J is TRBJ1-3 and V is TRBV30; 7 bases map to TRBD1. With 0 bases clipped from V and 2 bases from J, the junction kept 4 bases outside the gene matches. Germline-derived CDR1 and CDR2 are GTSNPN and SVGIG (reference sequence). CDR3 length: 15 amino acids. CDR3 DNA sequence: TGTGCCTGGAGTGTACAGGGGACAACTGGAAACACCATATATTTT. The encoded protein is CAWSVQGTTGNTIYF.

CDR3 in amino acids: CASIDRGRTNTGELFF. Written as DNA, the CDR3 is TGTGCCAGCATTGACAGGGGGCGAACGAACACCGGGGAGCTGTTTTTT. The chain joins TRBV6-1 to TRBJ2-2; TRBD1 matches at 10 bases. This CDR3 region has 16 residues. V lost 7 bases to trimming and J lost 0 bases; unmatched junction nucleotides: 5. Germline V lookup: CDR1 MNHNS, CDR2 SASEGT.

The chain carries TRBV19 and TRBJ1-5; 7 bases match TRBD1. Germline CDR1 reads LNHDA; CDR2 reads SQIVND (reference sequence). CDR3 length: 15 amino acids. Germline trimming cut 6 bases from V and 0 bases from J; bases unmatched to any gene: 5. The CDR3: CASSTNRGSNQPQHF. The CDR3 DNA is TGTGCCAGTAGCACAAACAGGGGTAGCAATCAGCCCCAGCATTTT. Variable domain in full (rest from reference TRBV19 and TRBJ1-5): DGGITQSPKYLFRKEGQNVTLSCEQNLNHDAMYWYRQDPGQGLRLIYYSQIVNDFQKGDIAEGYSVSREKKESFPLTVTSAQKNPTAFYLCASSTNRGSNQPQHFGDGTRLSIL.

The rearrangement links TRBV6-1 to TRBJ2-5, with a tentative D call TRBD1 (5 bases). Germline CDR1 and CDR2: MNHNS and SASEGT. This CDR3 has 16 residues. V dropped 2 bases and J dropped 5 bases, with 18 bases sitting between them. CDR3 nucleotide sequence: TGTGCCAGCAGTGAACCGGCAATAGGGGTCCGGGAGACCCAGTACTTC. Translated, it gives CASSEPAIGVRETQYF.

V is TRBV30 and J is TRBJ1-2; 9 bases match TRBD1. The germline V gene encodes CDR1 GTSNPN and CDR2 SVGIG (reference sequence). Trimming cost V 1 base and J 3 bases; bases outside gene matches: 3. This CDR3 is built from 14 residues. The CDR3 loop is CAWSEWDRDYGYTF. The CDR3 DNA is TGTGCCTGGAGTGAATGGGACAGGGACTATGGCTACACCTTC.

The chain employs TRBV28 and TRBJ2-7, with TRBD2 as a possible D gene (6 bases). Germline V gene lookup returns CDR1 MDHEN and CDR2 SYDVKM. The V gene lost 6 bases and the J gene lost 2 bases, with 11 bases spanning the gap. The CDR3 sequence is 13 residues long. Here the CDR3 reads CASSPGTPYEQYF. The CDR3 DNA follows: TGTGCCAGCAGCCCGGGGACTCCCTACGAGCAGTACTTC.

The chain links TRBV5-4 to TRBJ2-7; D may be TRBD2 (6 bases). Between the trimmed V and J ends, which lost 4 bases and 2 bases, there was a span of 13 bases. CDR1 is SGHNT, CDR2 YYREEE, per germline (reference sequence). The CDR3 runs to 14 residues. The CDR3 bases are TGTGCCAGCAGCCCACTAGCCGAGACCTACGAGCAGTACTTC. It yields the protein CASSPLAETYEQYF.

The CDR3 loop reads CASDGQGSVTLHF. CDR3 bases: TGCGCCAGCGATGGACAGGGAAGTGTCACCCTCCACTTT. The J gene is TRBJ1-6, the V gene TRBV10-1; 8 nucleotides align to TRBD1. The CDR3 covers 13 residues. Trimming took 8 bases from V and 14 from J; bases not matched to a gene: 11. The germline V gene has CDR1 WNHNN and CDR2 SYGVQD (reference sequence).

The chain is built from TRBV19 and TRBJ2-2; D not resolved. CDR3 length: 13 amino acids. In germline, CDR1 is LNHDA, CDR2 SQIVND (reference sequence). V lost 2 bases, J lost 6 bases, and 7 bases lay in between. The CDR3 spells CASSIQVAGELFF. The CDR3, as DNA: TGTGCCAGTAGTATACAGGTCGCCGGGGAGCTGTTTTTT.

The CDR3 region is CASSPRVAASTDTQYF. CDR3 sequence (DNA): TGCGCCAGCAGCCCCCGGGTAGCGGCTAGCACAGATACGCAGTATTTT. The V call is TRBV4-1, the J call TRBJ2-3, with D perhaps TRBD2 (6 bases). The V and J ends lost 4 bases and 0 bases respectively, with 14 bases between them. The CDR3 is made up of 16 amino acids. Germline CDR1 MGHRA, CDR2 YSYEKL.

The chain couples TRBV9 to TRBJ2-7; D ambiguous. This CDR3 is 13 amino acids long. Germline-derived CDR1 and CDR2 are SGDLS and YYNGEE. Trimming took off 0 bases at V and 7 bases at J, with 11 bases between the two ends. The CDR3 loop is CASSVDEEREQYF. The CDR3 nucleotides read TGTGCCAGCAGCGTAGATGAGGAGAGAGAGCAGTACTTC.

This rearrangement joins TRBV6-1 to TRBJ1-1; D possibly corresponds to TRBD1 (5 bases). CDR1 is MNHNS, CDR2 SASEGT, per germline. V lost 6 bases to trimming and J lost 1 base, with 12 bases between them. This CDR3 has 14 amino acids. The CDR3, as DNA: TGTGCCAGCAGGAACCAGGGTGGGAACACTGAAGCTTTCTTT. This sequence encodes CASRNQGGNTEAFF.

Here the CDR3 reads CASSSGTGFTDTQYF. The CDR3 DNA sequence: TGTGCCAGCAGTTCCGGGACAGGGTTCACAGATACGCAGTATTTT. The V call is TRBV7-3, the J call TRBJ2-3; TRBD1 matches at 9 bases. V was pared by 6 bases and J by 2 bases, with 6 bases of the junction left unmatched. Germline V gene lookup returns CDR1 SGHTA and CDR2 FQGTGA. The CDR3 totals 15 residues.

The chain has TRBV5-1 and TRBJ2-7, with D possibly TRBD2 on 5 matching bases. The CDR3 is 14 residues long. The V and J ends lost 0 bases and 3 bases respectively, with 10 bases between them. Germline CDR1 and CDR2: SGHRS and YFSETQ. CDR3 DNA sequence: TGCGCCAGCAGCTTGGAGGTAGCGATCTACGAGCAGTACTTC. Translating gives CASSLEVAIYEQYF.

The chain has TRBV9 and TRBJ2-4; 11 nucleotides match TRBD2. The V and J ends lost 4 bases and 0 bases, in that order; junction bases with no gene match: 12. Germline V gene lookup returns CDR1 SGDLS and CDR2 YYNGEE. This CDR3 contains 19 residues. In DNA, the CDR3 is TGTGCCAGCAGCACCTCGCCTAGCGGGGGGACCATAGCCAAAAACATTCAGTACTTC. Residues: CASSTSPSGGTIAKNIQYF.

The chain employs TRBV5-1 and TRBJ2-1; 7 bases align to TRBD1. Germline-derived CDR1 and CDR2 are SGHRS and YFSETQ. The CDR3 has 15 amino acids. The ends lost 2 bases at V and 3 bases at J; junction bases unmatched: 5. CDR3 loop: CASSFPRTGYNEQFF. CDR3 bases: TGCGCCAGCAGCTTTCCGCGGACAGGCTACAATGAGCAGTTCTTC.